The 3 T cell receptor beta chains below all came from one sample that was sequenced in a study of blood T cells in healthy people across ages. Combining a sample-barcoded 5' primer with a J-beta primer mix, a second PCR ran for roughly 6 to 12 cycles. Each CDR3 protein is one row after TCRdb ran MiXCR on the 5' RACE reads. The sample shows roughly 1.5 million distinct CDR3 sequences, roughly two fifths of them seen only once. Material: blood. The receptors come from a woman under 30 in good health.

There are a few counts of this clonotype. The chain links TRBV4-3 to TRBJ2-3; D gene unclear. The CDR3 runs 14 residues. V was cut by 3 bases and J by 2 bases, with 9 bases left in between. The germline CDR1 and CDR2 sequences are LGHNA and YSLEER. CDR3 sequence (DNA): TGCGCCAGCAGCCATCCCCCAAACACAGATACGCAGTATTTT. Translating it yields CASSHPPNTDTQYF.

This clonotype was seen just once. V usage is TRBV29-1 and J usage is TRBJ2-1, with 13 bases matching TRBD2. Germline trimming cut 2 bases from V and 6 bases from J; bases unmatched to any gene: 10. This CDR3 has 17 amino acids. In germline, CDR1 is SQVTM, CDR2 ANQGSEA. This CDR3 is CSVERTSGRRAVNEQFF. CDR3 DNA: TGCAGCGTTGAAAGGACTAGCGGGAGAAGGGCCGTCAATGAGCAGTTCTTC.

This clonotype appeared a few times. The chain couples TRBV4-3 to TRBJ2-1, with 8 bases fitting TRBD2. The CDR3 totals 16 residues. Germline CDR1 and CDR2: LGHNA and YSLEER. After removal of 4 bases from V and 9 bases from J, the junction contained 14 bases not matched to a gene. The chain's CDR3 is CASSPRLAPTYVEQFF. The CDR3 nucleotides are TGCGCCAGCAGCCCCAGACTAGCGCCGACCTATGTTGAGCAGTTCTTC.